This T cell receptor (beta chain) was recorded in a study of T cells in tumors after PD-1 blockade. In the study overall: A subset received ongoing vismodegib 150 mg daily alongside anti-PD-1 therapy.

Overall study findings and caveats: Blood contained about two fifths of the tumor's TCR clonotypes.

As regards this clone: Its antigen remains unknown.

The data were produced by immunoSEQ multiplex PCR, yet TCRdb's version contains in-frame clones alone and is incomplete. The data show approximately 60,000 clones, roughly 75% seen once. Germline CDR1 and CDR2: MGHDK and SYGVNS. V shed 7 bases and J 5 bases; nucleotides not matched to a gene: 21. There are 18 residues in the CDR3. The chain joins TRBV25-1 to TRBJ2-7; TRBD1 matches 9 bases. The starting material was PBMCs, obtained before anti-PD-1 treatment. The sequence was obtained from a human donor with basal cell carcinoma. The CDR3 coding sequence is TGTGCCAGCACCCATTCCACTCCCCCAGCCGGGACAGGGAACGAGCAGTACTTC. Translating gives CASTHSTPPAGTGNEQYF.